Below are 14 T cell receptor beta chains sequenced from a single sample in a study of CD8 T cells in ankylosing spondylitis. The study's findings and limits: There was a TCR beta motif, made of several highly homologous variants, that appeared characteristic of ankylosing spondylitis blood.

TCRdb analysed the 5' RACE reads with MiXCR anew, one entry per CDR3 protein. The repertoire consists of roughly 490,000 distinct CDR3 sequences, with about 5.4% occurring once and the leading ten covering 3% to 4%. Antigens for these TCRs are unknown. The sample consisted of blood, either unsorted or a sorted T cell fraction (not recorded which). These receptors originate from a male donor with ankylosing spondylitis.

This clonotype was recorded at least ten times. The chain uses TRBV20-1 and TRBJ2-7, with 8 positions matching TRBD2. Losses at the gene ends were 3 bases for V and 4 bases for J; bases not matched to a gene: 5. Germline V gene sequence: CDR1 DFQATT, CDR2 SNEGSKA (reference sequence). The CDR3 loop spans 13 amino acids. The CDR3 loop reads CSARPSGLYEQYF. The CDR3 region has the DNA TGCAGTGCTAGGCCTAGCGGGCTTTACGAGCAGTACTTC.

This clonotype was detected ten times or more. The chain uses TRBV7-9 and TRBJ1-5; 11 bases agree with TRBD1. The CDR3 is 16 amino acids. The V and J ends lost 4 bases and 1 base, in that order; junction bases with no gene match: 3. Germline V gene data show CDR1 as SEHNR and CDR2 as FQNEAQ (reference sequence). The CDR3 DNA is TGTGCCAGCAGCTCCGGACAGGGGGCAAGCAATCAGCCCCAGCATTTT. It is translated as CASSSGQGASNQPQHF.

The sample holds many counts of this clonotype. This chain joins TRBV7-2 and TRBJ2-1; D might be TRBD2 (5 bases). The CDR3 loop spans 15 amino acids. V lost 2 bases and J 3 bases, leaving 11 bases between the germline ends. Germline lookup yields CDR1 SGHTA and CDR2 FQGNSA. CDR3: CASSLNVAYYNEQFF. The DNA of the CDR3 is TGTGCCAGCAGCTTAAACGTAGCGTACTACAATGAGCAGTTCTTC.

This clonotype was detected ten times or more. DNA for the CDR3: TGTGCCAGCAGCCACTTATCTCGACGGACGAATACTAACTATGGCTACACCTTC. The encoded protein is CASSHLSRRTNTNYGYTF. V gene TRBV6-2 or TRBV6-3 combines with J gene TRBJ1-2; D gene uncertain. CDR3 length: 18 residues. Germline-derived CDR1 and CDR2 are MNHEY and SVGEGT. V gave up 6 bases and J gave up 0 bases, with 23 bases separating them.

This clonotype was found many times. This chain uses TRBV13 with TRBJ2-1; 10 positions match TRBD1. Per germline, CDR1 PRHDT and CDR2 FYEKMQ (reference sequence). V lost 5 bases and J lost 5; bases outside the gene matches: 6. This CDR3 is 15 amino acids long. CDR3 protein: CASSPGQGNHNEQFF. The CDR3 region has the DNA TGTGCCAGCAGCCCGGGACAGGGGAACCACAATGAGCAGTTCTTC.

This chain connects TRBV20-1 to TRBJ2-7; maybe TRBD2 (5 bases). The CDR3 loop spans 14 amino acids. Trimming pared 2 bases from V and 0 bases from J, leaving 11 bases between. Germline V lookup: CDR1 DFQATT, CDR2 SNEGSKA (reference sequence). CDR3 in amino acids: CSARIQRNSYEQYF. CDR3 DNA sequence: TGCAGTGCTAGAATTCAGCGGAACTCCTACGAGCAGTACTTC.

This clonotype was recorded at least ten times. The V and J genes are TRBV20-1 and TRBJ2-3; 8 bases map to TRBD2. V lost 6 bases and J lost 0; bases outside the gene matches: 2. Germline V gene sequence: CDR1 DFQATT, CDR2 SNEGSKA (reference sequence). The CDR3 covers 13 residues. DNA for the CDR3: TGCAGTGCACTAGCGGCTAGCACAGATACGCAGTATTTT. Amino acid sequence: CSALAASTDTQYF.

This clonotype has more than one count but fewer than ten. The J gene is TRBJ2-5, the V gene TRBV20-1; 8 nucleotides align to TRBD1. The CDR3 loop spans 12 amino acids. V lost 5 bases to trimming and J lost 5 bases; unmatched junction nucleotides: 4. Germline V CDR1 and CDR2: DFQATT, SNEGSKA (reference sequence). The CDR3 protein is CSAVDRDETQYF. Here the CDR3 DNA reads TGCAGTGCTGTGGACAGGGACGAGACCCAGTACTTC.

The table lists this clonotype with many counts. The chain combines TRBV12-3 or TRBV12-4 with TRBJ2-7, with D maybe TRBD2 (6 bases). V was clipped by 7 bases and J by 3 bases, with 19 bases between them. There are 15 residues in the CDR3. The CDR3 loop is CASTWRGGLDYEQYF. The CDR3 nucleotides read TGTGCCAGCACCTGGAGGGGCGGGCTTGACTACGAGCAGTACTTC.

This clonotype showed up many times. The chain employs TRBV15 and TRBJ2-2; D may match TRBD1 or TRBD2 (5 bases each). V was trimmed by 5 bases and J by 4 bases, leaving 8 bases between them. CDR3 size: 13 residues. Germline CDR1 and CDR2: LNHNV and YYDKDF (reference sequence). DNA of the CDR3: TGTGCCACCAGCTCTGGGGGCACCGGGGAGCTGTTTTTT. It codes for CATSSGGTGELFF.

This clonotype was found many times. The V call is TRBV5-1, the J call TRBJ2-3; 7 positions match TRBD1. CDR1 is SGHRS, CDR2 YFSETQ, per germline. The ends lost 2 bases at V and 2 bases at J; junction bases unmatched: 14. The CDR3 covers 18 residues. CDR3: CASSLRPQGRTFTDTQYF. In DNA, the CDR3 is TGCGCCAGCAGCTTAAGACCACAGGGGCGAACTTTCACAGATACGCAGTATTTT.

This chain connects TRBV7-9 to TRBJ2-1, with TRBD1 as a possible D gene (6 bases). This CDR3 has 14 residues. Germline V gene lookup returns CDR1 SEHNR and CDR2 FQNEAQ (reference sequence). V lost 5 bases and J 6 bases, leaving 14 bases between the germline ends. The CDR3 sequence: CASSGLQGLNEQFF. The CDR3 DNA follows: TGTGCCAGCAGCGGTCTCCAGGGGCTCAATGAGCAGTTCTTC.

With respect to this clonotype: A much larger clonotype is one base distant, so this may be a read error. The chain has TRBV18 and TRBJ2-6, with D possibly matching TRBD2 (5 bases). Germline loops: CDR1 KGHSH, CDR2 LQKENI. V lost 3 bases and J lost 2, with 11 bases in between. The CDR3 contains 16 residues. Here the CDR3 reads CASSPLTGTGANVLTF. In DNA, the CDR3 is TGTGCCAGCTCACCCCTAACGGGGACTGGGGCCAACGTCCTGACTTTC.

The CDR3 loop is CASSLSRDRFYEQYF. The CDR3 bases are TGTGCCAGTAGCTTATCCCGGGACAGGTTCTACGAGCAGTACTTC. The chain joins TRBV19 to TRBJ2-7, with 8 bases lining up with TRBD1. The CDR3 has 15 residues. V lost 6 bases and J lost 3; bases outside the gene matches: 10. CDR1 is LNHDA and CDR2 is SQIVND in the germline V gene (reference sequence).